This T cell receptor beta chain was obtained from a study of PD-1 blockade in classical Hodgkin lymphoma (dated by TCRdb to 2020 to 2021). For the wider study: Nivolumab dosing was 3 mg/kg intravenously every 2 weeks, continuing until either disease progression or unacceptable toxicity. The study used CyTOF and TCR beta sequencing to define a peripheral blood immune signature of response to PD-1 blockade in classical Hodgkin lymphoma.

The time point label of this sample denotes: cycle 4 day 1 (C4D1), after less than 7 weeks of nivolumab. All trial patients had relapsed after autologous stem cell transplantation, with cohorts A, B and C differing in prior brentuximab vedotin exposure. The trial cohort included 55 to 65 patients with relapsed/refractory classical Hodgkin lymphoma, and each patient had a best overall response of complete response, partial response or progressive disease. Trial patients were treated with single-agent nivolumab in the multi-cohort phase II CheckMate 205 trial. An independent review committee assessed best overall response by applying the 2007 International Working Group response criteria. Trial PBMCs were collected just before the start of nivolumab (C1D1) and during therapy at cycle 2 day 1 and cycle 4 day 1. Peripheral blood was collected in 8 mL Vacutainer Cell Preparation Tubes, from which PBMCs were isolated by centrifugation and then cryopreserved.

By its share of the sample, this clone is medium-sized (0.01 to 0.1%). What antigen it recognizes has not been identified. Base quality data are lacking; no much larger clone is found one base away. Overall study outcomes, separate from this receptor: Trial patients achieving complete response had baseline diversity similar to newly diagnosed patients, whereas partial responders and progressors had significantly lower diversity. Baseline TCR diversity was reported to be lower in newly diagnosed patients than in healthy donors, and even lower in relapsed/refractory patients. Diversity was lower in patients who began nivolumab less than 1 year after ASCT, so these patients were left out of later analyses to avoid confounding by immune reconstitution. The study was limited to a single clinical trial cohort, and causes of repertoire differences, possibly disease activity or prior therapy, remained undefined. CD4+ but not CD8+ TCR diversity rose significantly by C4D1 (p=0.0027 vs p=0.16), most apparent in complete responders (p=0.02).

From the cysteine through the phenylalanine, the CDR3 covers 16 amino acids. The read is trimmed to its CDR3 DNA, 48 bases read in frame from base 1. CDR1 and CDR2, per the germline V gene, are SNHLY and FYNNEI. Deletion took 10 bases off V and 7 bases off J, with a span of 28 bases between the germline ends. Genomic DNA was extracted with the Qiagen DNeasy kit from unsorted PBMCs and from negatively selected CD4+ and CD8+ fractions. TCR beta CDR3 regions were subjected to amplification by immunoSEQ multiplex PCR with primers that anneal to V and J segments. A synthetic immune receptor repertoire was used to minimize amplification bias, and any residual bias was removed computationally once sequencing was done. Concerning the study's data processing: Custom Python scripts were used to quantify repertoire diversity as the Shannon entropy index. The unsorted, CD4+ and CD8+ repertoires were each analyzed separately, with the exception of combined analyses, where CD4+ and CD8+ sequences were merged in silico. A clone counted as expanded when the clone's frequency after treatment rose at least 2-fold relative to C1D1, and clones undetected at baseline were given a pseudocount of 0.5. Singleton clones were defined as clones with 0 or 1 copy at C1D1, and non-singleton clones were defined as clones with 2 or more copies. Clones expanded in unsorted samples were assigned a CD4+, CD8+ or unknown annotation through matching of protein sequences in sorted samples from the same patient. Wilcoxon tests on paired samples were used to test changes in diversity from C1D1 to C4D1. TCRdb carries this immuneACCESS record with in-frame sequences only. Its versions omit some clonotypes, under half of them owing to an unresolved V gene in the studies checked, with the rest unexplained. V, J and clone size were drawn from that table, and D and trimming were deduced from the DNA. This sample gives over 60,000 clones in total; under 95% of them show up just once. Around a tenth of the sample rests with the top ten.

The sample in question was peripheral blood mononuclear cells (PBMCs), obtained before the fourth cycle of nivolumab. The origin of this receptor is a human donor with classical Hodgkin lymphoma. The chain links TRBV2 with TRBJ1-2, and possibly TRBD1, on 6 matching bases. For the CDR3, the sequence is CAILRSRTEHLCGYTF. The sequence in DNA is TGTGCCATCCTTCGATCCCGGACAGAGCACCTCTGTGGCTACACCTTC.